This T cell receptor beta chain was recovered during a study of blood T cell repertoires in COVID-19. As for the study in general: The United States, Italy and Spain supplied acute and convalescent COVID-19 samples. The analysed material was cDNA or gDNA that came from T cells, B-cell-depleted T cells, or PBMCs.

This clone was seen once. Original data processing: Cell counts per sample came from amplifying reference gene primers. Here immunoSEQ multiplex PCR was the method, and the copy in TCRdb shows in-frame clones only, minus some. V and J calls and clone size are given by that table; D and trimming were obtained from the DNA. In the table there are some 200,000 clones, about 85% of which are singletons. The CDR3 spans 20 residues. The V and J ends lost 2 bases and 0 bases, in that order; junction bases with no gene match: 17. Germline CDR1 reads GTSNPN; CDR2 reads SVGIG (reference sequence). This chain joins TRBV30 and TRBJ2-1, with 9 bases fitting TRBD1. The sequence was obtained from a man in his sixties with active or convalescent COVID-19. Specimen: peripheral blood. CDR3 in amino acids: CAWSIRRDRAQLSSYNEQFF. The DNA of the CDR3 is TGTGCCTGGAGTATTCGCCGGGACAGGGCCCAATTGAGCTCCTACAATGAGCAGTTCTTC.